The 22 T cell receptor beta chains in this list originate from one sample, sequenced in a study of T cell repertoires in cytomegalovirus infection. Their cognate antigens are unknown. TCRdb fed the reads into MiXCR, producing one record per CDR3 protein. The sample lists roughly 990,000 distinct CDR3 sequences; roughly a third were seen once. This sample comprised cultured CD8+ T cells from PBMCs, obtained from culture after CMV antigen stimulation. These receptors all come from a human donor in good health (CMV status not recorded). Some clones in this sample may be carry-over from other donors' samples.

The V gene is TRBV7-4, the J gene TRBJ2-7; D possibly uses TRBD1 or TRBD2 (5 bases each). V lost 5 bases and J lost 0, with 14 bases in between. The CDR3 totals 15 residues. Germline V gives CDR1 SGHVT, CDR2 SQSDAQ. CDR3 sequence (DNA): TGTGCCAGCAGCCCCTTAGAGGGGAGCTCCTACGAGCAGTACTTC. Encoded protein: CASSPLEGSSYEQYF.

V gene TRBV2 combines with J gene TRBJ2-2; TRBD1 matches 7 bases. Germline values: CDR1 SNHLY, CDR2 FYNNEI. The J segment lost 0 bases and the V segment lost 2 bases, leaving 3 bases of the junction unmatched. This CDR3 has 16 residues. CDR3 loop: CASSELDRANTGELFF. The CDR3 bases are TGTGCCAGCAGTGAACTCGACAGGGCGAACACCGGGGAGCTGTTTTTT. Together with reference TRBV2 and TRBJ2-2, the CDR3 gives the full variable domain: EPEVTQTPSHQVTQMGQEVILRCVPISNHLYFYWYRQILGQKVEFLVSFYNNEISEKSEIFDDQFSVERPDGSNFTLKIRSTKLEDSAMYFCASSELDRANTGELFFGEGSRLTVL.

This clonotype appeared a few times. The gene calls are TRBV27 and TRBJ2-1; D remains ambiguous. Germline V gives CDR1 MNHEY, CDR2 SMNVEV (reference sequence). The length of the CDR3 is 14 residues. V lost 7 bases, J lost 4 bases, and 14 bases lay in between. CDR3 sequence reads: CASTRNMGYNEQFF. CDR3 nucleotides: TGTGCCAGCACAAGAAATATGGGATACAATGAGCAGTTCTTC.

At least ten counts were recorded for this clonotype. The V call is TRBV7-3, the J call TRBJ2-1; 12 nucleotides match TRBD1. Germline V gene lookup returns CDR1 SGHTA and CDR2 FQGTGA. The CDR3 covers 20 residues. The ends lost 1 base at V and 5 bases at J; junction bases unmatched: 15. CDR3 in DNA: TGTGCCAGCAGCTTAAGGGGACAGGGGGCCTCAACTACCGTTAACAATGAGCAGTTCTTC. Its protein product is CASSLRGQGASTTVNNEQFF.

This clonotype has just a few counts. V and J are TRBV2 and TRBJ1-2; possible D gene TRBD1, 5 bases. The CDR3 has 13 residues. Germline-derived CDR1 and CDR2 are SNHLY and FYNNEI. Trimming left V 7 bases short and J 2 bases short, with 11 bases between. The CDR3 nucleotides read TGTGCCAGCATTAGGACATTGAACTATGGCTACACCTTC. Its protein product is CASIRTLNYGYTF.

The chain employs TRBV11-2 and TRBJ1-4; the match to TRBD1 covers 8 bases. Trimming cost V 5 bases and J 6 bases; bases outside gene matches: 11. Looked up from germline, CDR1 is SGHAT and CDR2 is FQNNGV. The CDR3 is made up of 16 amino acids. The CDR3 loop reads CASSIPRGRTDEKLFF. The CDR3 DNA follows: TGTGCCAGCAGCATCCCCAGGGGGCGGACCGATGAAAAACTGTTTTTT.

This clonotype has a handful of counts. The chain joins TRBV27 to TRBJ1-1; 10 bases are a match to TRBD1. Germline lookup yields CDR1 MNHEY and CDR2 SMNVEV (reference sequence). Germline trimming cut 5 bases from V and 3 bases from J; bases unmatched to any gene: 12. This CDR3 region has 17 residues. The CDR3, as DNA: TGTGCCAGCAGTACCAGACAGGGGGCGCAGGGGGACACTGAAGCTTTCTTT. Translating it yields CASSTRQGAQGDTEAFF.

Ten or more counts support this clonotype. V usage is TRBV7-2 and J usage is TRBJ1-2; perhaps TRBD1 as D (5 bases). Germline assignment: CDR1 SGHTA and CDR2 FQGNSA. The CDR3 is made up of 14 amino acids. Trimming took off 3 bases at V and 0 bases at J, with 8 bases between the two ends. This CDR3 is CASSFGTANYGYTF. CDR3 DNA sequence: TGTGCCAGCAGCTTCGGGACGGCTAACTATGGCTACACCTTC. The full variable domain, completed using reference TRBV7-2 and TRBJ1-2, is GAGVSQSPSNKVTEKGKDVELRCDPISGHTALYWYRQSLGQGLEFLIYFQGNSAPDKSGLPSDRFSAERTGGSVSTLTIQRTQQEDSAVYLCASSFGTANYGYTFGSGTRLTVV.

This chain joins TRBV15 and TRBJ1-1; 10 positions match TRBD1. Looked up from germline, CDR1 is LNHNV and CDR2 is YYDKDF (reference sequence). With 2 bases clipped from V and 6 bases from J, the junction kept 9 bases outside the gene matches. The CDR3 has 16 amino acids. DNA for the CDR3: TGTGCCACCAGCAGAACCCGGGACAGGGGTTTCGCTGAAGCTTTCTTT. Translation: CATSRTRDRGFAEAFF.

The V call is TRBV19, the J call TRBJ2-2; 7 bases are a match to TRBD1. This CDR3 has 19 residues. V was clipped by 6 bases and J by 0 bases; unmatched bases: 16. The V gene's germline CDR1 is LNHDA and CDR2 SQIVND (reference sequence). CDR3 amino acids: CASRTTGISPYPNTGELFF. CDR3 sequence (DNA): TGTGCCAGTAGGACGACAGGGATCTCACCTTACCCGAACACCGGGGAGCTGTTTTTT.

This clonotype was counted only a few times. V gene TRBV4-2 combines with J gene TRBJ2-7, with a tentative D call TRBD2 (6 bases). The CDR3 extends over 16 amino acids. Trimming removed 0 bases from V and 4 bases from J, with 16 bases in between. Looked up from germline, CDR1 is LGHNA and CDR2 is YNFKEQ. CDR3 loop: CASSQDPEGLLYEQYF. The CDR3 DNA follows: TGTGCCAGCAGCCAAGATCCGGAGGGGTTACTATACGAGCAGTACTTC.

The V call is TRBV6-5, the J call TRBJ2-3; tentative D call: TRBD2 (6 bases). Per the germline V gene, CDR1 is MNHEY and CDR2 is SVGAGI. V was cut by 0 bases and J by 1 base, with 11 bases left in between. The CDR3 sequence is 16 residues long. The CDR3 DNA follows: TGTGCCAGCAGTTACTCGACGGGACTGGGCACAGATACGCAGTATTTT. This codes for CASSYSTGLGTDTQYF.

This clonotype was counted many times. V gene TRBV7-6 combines with J gene TRBJ2-1; TRBD1 or TRBD2 may be the D gene (5 bases each). CDR1 is SGHVS, CDR2 FNYEAQ, per germline. Deletions cut 3 bases from V and 13 bases from J, with 16 bases between. This CDR3 is built from 13 residues. The DNA for the CDR3 is TGTGCCAGCAGCTTCGGGACGGCCGAAAAACAGTTCTTC. Amino acid sequence: CASSFGTAEKQFF.

This clonotype was recorded many times. The chain couples TRBV5-4 to TRBJ1-6, with a tentative D call TRBD1 (6 bases). Trimming stripped 2 bases from V and 13 bases from J, with 16 bases between. The CDR3 loop spans 14 amino acids. The V gene's germline CDR1 is SGHNT and CDR2 YYREEE (reference sequence). This CDR3 reads CASSFDRQVSPLHF. As DNA, the CDR3 is TGTGCCAGCAGCTTTGACAGGCAGGTTTCGCCCCTCCACTTT. Full variable domain (outside the CDR3, taken from reference TRBV5-4 and TRBJ1-6): ETGVTQSPTHLIKTRGQQVTLRCSSQSGHNTVSWYQQALGQGPQFIFQYYREEENGRGNFPPRFSGLQFPNYSSELNVNALELDDSALYLCASSFDRQVSPLHFGNGTRLTVT.

V gene TRBV6-2 or TRBV6-3 combines with J gene TRBJ2-7, with D possibly matching TRBD1 (5 bases). From germline, CDR1 is MNHEY and CDR2 SVGEGT. V lost 0 bases and J lost 0, with 9 bases in between. The CDR3 runs to 15 residues. CDR3 loop: CASSYSDTNSYEQYV. CDR3 sequence (DNA): TGTGCCAGCAGTTACTCGGACACTAACTCCTACGAGCAGTACGTC.

This clonotype was recorded at least ten times. For the CDR3, the DNA is TGTGCCAGCAGCTTAGTTCTGGGCTCCTACAATGAGCAGTTCTTC. Translating gives CASSLVLGSYNEQFF. This chain links TRBV7-9 with TRBJ2-1; no clear D gene. The CDR3 has 15 amino acids. V lost 1 base to trimming and J lost 0 bases, with 7 bases between them. Germline values: CDR1 SEHNR, CDR2 FQNEAQ (reference sequence).

The chain links TRBV6-5 to TRBJ1-1, with D possibly being TRBD1 (6 bases). CDR3 length: 14 amino acids. V lost 9 bases and J 4 bases, leaving 18 bases between the germline ends. CDR1 and CDR2 from the germline V gene are MNHEY and SVGAGI. CDR3 nucleotide sequence: TGTGCCAGTCCAGGGGCTGGGGGGGGCACTGAAGCTTTCTTT. Protein sequence: CASPGAGGGTEAFF.

The chain carries TRBV20-1 and TRBJ2-7, with TRBD1 identical over 10 bases. The CDR3 runs to 15 residues. In germline, CDR1 is DFQATT, CDR2 SNEGSKA (reference sequence). Trimming took 3 bases from V and 0 from J; bases not matched to a gene: 5. The CDR3, as DNA: TGCAGTGCTAGGCCGGGACAGGGGTCCTCCTACGAGCAGTACGTC. Its translation: CSARPGQGSSYEQYV.

J is TRBJ1-4 and V is TRBV5-6; TRBD1 matches 8 bases. The CDR3 length is 15 residues. Trimming removed 1 base from V and 7 bases from J; junction bases left unmatched: 6. The germline V gene encodes CDR1 SGHDT and CDR2 YYEEEE. Here the CDR3 DNA reads TGTGCCAGCAGCTTGACCCAGGGGGCAGGTGAAAAACTGTTTTTT. It translates to CASSLTQGAGEKLFF.

The rearrangement links TRBV7-3 to TRBJ1-5; 8 bases agree with TRBD1. CDR1 SGHTA and CDR2 FQGTGA come from the germline V gene. The CDR3 runs to 15 residues. The V segment lost 4 bases and the J segment 9 bases; nucleotides outside the gene matches: 11. In DNA, the CDR3 is TGTGCCAGCAGCTCCCATCGGACAGGGTTTTCGCCCCAGCATTTT. It specifies CASSSHRTGFSPQHF.

V is TRBV7-2 and J is TRBJ2-3, with 8 positions matching TRBD1. The CDR3 is 16 amino acids. V gave up 5 bases and J gave up 0 bases; unmatched junction bases: 7. Germline CDR1 and CDR2: SGHTA and FQGNSA. The DNA of the CDR3 is TGTGCCAGCAGCCCTAAGGGACAGGTTAGCACAGATACGCAGTATTTT. This sequence encodes CASSPKGQVSTDTQYF.

The rearrangement joins TRBV5-5 to TRBJ2-7; 7 bases map to TRBD2. Germline V gene lookup returns CDR1 SGHKS and CDR2 YYEKEE (reference sequence). CDR3 size: 14 residues. V lost 4 bases and J lost 2; bases outside the gene matches: 6. CDR3 region: CASSPSGDPYEQYF. CDR3 nucleotide sequence: TGTGCCAGCAGCCCGAGCGGGGACCCCTACGAGCAGTACTTC. The variable domain in full, with the rest retrieved from reference TRBV5-5 and TRBJ2-7, is DAGVTQSPTHLIKTRGQQVTLRCSPISGHKSVSWYQQVLGQGPQFIFQYYEKEERGRGNFPDRFSARQFPNYSSELNVNALLLGDSALYLCASSPSGDPYEQYFGPGTRLTVT.